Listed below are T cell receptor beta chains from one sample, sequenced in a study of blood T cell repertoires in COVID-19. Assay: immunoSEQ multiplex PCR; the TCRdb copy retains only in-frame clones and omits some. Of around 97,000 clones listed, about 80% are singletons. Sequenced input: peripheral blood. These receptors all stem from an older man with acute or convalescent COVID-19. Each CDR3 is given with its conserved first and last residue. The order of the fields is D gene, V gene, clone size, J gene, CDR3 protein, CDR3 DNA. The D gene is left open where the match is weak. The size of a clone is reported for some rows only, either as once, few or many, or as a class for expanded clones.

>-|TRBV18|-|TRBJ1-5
CASSRDRLEQPQHF
TGTGCCAGCTCACGAGACAGGTTGGAGCAGCCCCAGCATTTT
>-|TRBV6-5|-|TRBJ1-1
CASGPHRDGHTEAFF
TGTGCCAGCGGCCCCCACAGGGATGGTCACACTGAAGCTTTCTTT
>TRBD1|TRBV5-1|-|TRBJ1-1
CASSPGGGVAGGLRAFF
TGCGCCAGCAGCCCCGGGGGTGGGGTGGCAGGGGGCCTGAGGGCTTTCTTT
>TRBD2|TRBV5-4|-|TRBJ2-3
CASSLHPTSGNPDTQYF
TGTGCCAGCAGCTTGCATCCCACTAGCGGGAACCCAGATACGCAGTATTTT
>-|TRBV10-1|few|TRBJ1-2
CASSNRNYGYTF
TGCGCCAGCAGCAACAGGAACTATGGCTACACCTTC
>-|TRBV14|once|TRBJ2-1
CASSPFVAREVNEQFF
TGTGCCAGCAGCCCCTTTGTTGCCAGGGAGGTCAATGAGCAGTTCTTC
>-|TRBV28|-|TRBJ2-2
CASSFQGIRTGELFF
TGTGCCAGCAGTTTTCAGGGGATCCGCACCGGGGAGCTGTTTTTT
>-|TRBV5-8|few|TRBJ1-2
CASSAEGGLVYGYTF
TGTGCCAGCAGCGCCGAGGGGGGGCTTGTCTATGGCTACACCTTC
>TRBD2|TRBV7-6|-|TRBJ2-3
CASSPRTSRDTDTQYF
TGTGCCAGCAGCCCTAGGACTAGTAGGGACACAGATACGCAGTATTTT
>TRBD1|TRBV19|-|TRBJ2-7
CASSTGQENYEQYF
TGTGCCAGTAGTACGGGACAGGAAAACTACGAGCAGTACTTC
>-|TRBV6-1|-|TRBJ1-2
CASSVGGRGIGNGYTF
TGTGCCAGCAGTGTAGGGGGTAGGGGGATAGGGAATGGCTACACCTTC